Given below is one TCR beta chain in context. The target antigen is unknown. The data are from a study of chemoradiotherapy in HPV16-positive cancers. Findings and caveats of the study: In HPV16-positive patients, HPV-responsive T-cell expansion tracked better recurrence-free survival.

There are 16 residues in the CDR3. The V and J ends lost 5 bases and 0 bases respectively, with 15 bases between them. The germline V gene encodes CDR1 LNHDA and CDR2 SQIVND (reference sequence). The repertoire was sequenced with immunoSEQ multiplex PCR; TCRdb's copy has only in-frame clones and lacks some. Of roughly 690 clones detected, 80% to 95% appear once; the ten largest clones hold 8.2%. Sequencing used tumor tissue, obtained from a patient who underwent chemoradiotherapy. The clonotype was recovered from a human donor with HPV-associated anogenital cancer. This rearrangement joins TRBV19 to TRBJ2-3; D might be TRBD2 (7 bases). The CDR3 nucleotides read TGTGCCAGTAGTGGGGGGGGACACCCTAGCACAGATACGCAGTATTTT. It specifies CASSGGGHPSTDTQYF.